A selection of T cell receptor beta chains follows, all from one sample in a study of OX40 agonist ivuxolimab in advanced cancers. Assay: immunoSEQ multiplex PCR; the TCRdb copy retains only in-frame clones and omits some. The data contain tens of thousands of clones, around 90% of them singletons. The source was CD4+ or CD8+ T cells sorted from blood, collected in a trial of the OX40 agonist ivuxolimab. The receptors come from an adult with an advanced solid tumor such as melanoma, head and neck, liver or kidney cancer. Both conserved end residues are part of each CDR3.

V,CDR3
TRBV29-1,CSVLTSGSENEQFF
TRBV7-9,CASSRQEPYSYEQYF
TRBV9,CASSSALSSYEQYF
TRBV27,CASSFTQTGEGYTF
TRBV19,CASSLMDADNSPLHF
TRBV28,CASSFGAGGWEQYF
TRBV27,CASSLSSSLHEQYF
TRBV15,CATSRDGEVYEQYF
TRBV27,CASIRTVGAKNIQYF
TRBV10-1,CASSEPGTEAFF
TRBV27,CASKNIAGELFF
TRBV5-1,CASSTGWDTEAFF
TRBV5-4,CASSLDSAEAFF
TRBV11-2,CASSLGNYGYTF
TRBV12-5,CASGLMAGGLNEQFF
TRBV19,CASSLGISYEQYF
TRBV7-9,CASSASGTSGANVLTF
TRBV10-3,CAARGANTGELFF
TRBV6-4,CASSDLDLYQETQYF
TRBV2,CASPHHREIGYGYTF
TRBV5-1,CASSFGGDTEAFF
TRBV5-4,CASRPGQGGIDEQYF
TRBV5-6,CASSFPEGVAGYTF
TRBV4-1,CASSQGGLGGSYEQYF
TRBV28,CASSPPTSGRGYNEQFF
TRBV27,CASSYSSYNEQFF
TRBV19,CASRREQGTDTQYF
TRBV7-9,CASSPPGPNTEAFF
TRBV7-7,CASSSSPSNEKLFF
TRBV28,CASSFGGAGGPSNEQFF
TRBV5-5,CASSSSKNGQYEAFF
TRBV7-9,CASTLITTRDGTQYF
TRBV6-5,CASSYSSGGTEAFF